This T cell receptor beta chain was recovered during a study of blood T cell repertoires in COVID-19. Turning to the study itself: Donors in the United States, Italy and Spain gave samples during acute or convalescent COVID-19. Sources were T cells, B-cell-depleted T cells, or PBMCs; the material itself was cDNA or gDNA.

In the source study's methods: Amplification from reference gene primers served as the basis for estimated nucleated cell counts. Produced via immunoSEQ multiplex PCR; TCRdb's table is partial and in-frame only. Clonal size and the V and J genes are those of that table, whereas D and trimming came from the DNA. Of 200,000 or so clones listed, 82% are singletons. Specimen: peripheral blood. This receptor was taken from a woman aged 30 to 39 with acute or convalescent COVID-19.

CDR3 bases: TGTGCCACCAGTGATTCCGGGACAGGGGGAACCGGGCAGCCCCAGCATTTT. Residues: CATSDSGTGGTGQPQHF. V gene TRBV24-1 combines with J gene TRBJ1-5; 11 bases are a match to TRBD1. The CDR3 totals 17 residues. J lost 7 bases, V lost 2 bases, and 9 bases had no gene match. Germline V CDR1 and CDR2: KGHDR, SFDVKD.